This T cell receptor beta chain was sequenced for a study of T-cell memory formation after mild COVID-19. The CDR3 extends over 14 amino acids. Trimming cost V 5 bases and J 5 bases; bases outside gene matches: 8. Germline V lookup: CDR1 DFQATT, CDR2 SNEGSKA (reference sequence). Study findings and constraints: Whether day 37 second-wave clones are SARS-CoV-2-specific was not confirmed. A second wave expanding day 15 to 37 was CD4+-biased; contracting clones were balanced. Cross-reactive memory apparently joined, as some responding clones appeared in pre-infection memory.

Constant-segment primers and 5'RACE yielded cDNA libraries for TCR alpha and TCR beta, each carrying sample barcodes and UMIs. TCRdb recomputed calls from the 5' RACE reads with MiXCR, one row per CDR3 protein. The sample shows a few hundred thousand distinct CDR3 sequences, just under 20% of them seen only once. In its sample, this clonotype was seen a few times. Its antigen is as yet unknown. This chain joins TRBV20-1 and TRBJ2-3; 9 bases are a match to TRBD2. Specimen: PBMCs or a T cell subset sorted from them (not recorded which). This sequence originates from a man between 18 and 35 years old who had mild COVID-19 (a few samples of this study predate the infection). Cell type and time point are not known. The CDR3 protein is CSARGIAGEDTQYF. CDR3 DNA: TGCAGTGCTCGGGGGATAGCGGGGGAAGATACGCAGTATTTT.